Below, 8 T cell receptor beta chains from the same sample are listed, as sequenced in a study of Ad26.COV2.S vaccination and SARS-CoV-2 variants (dated by TCRdb to the early 2020s). Libraries were made using the immunoSEQ multiplex PCR assay. This immuneACCESS table, as held by TCRdb, lists in-frame sequences with V and J called but not all clones. Of the missing ones, under half trace to an unresolved V gene in checked studies; the others have no known cause. Within this sample are roughly 390,000 clones, with around nine tenths of them counted one time only. 3% to 3.5% of the sample belongs to the ten largest clones. Sample treatment or condition, as interpreted from the label and publication: 15 to 20 received Ad26.COV2.S at low or high dose, single or two shots; a few received placebo; per-sample allocation not given. For vaccine and placebo recipients, the sequenced repertoires came from samples collected on day 63 after the first injection.

The sequencing used peripheral blood, collected in a trial of Ad26.COV2.S vaccine versus placebo. The receptor set was obtained from a person aged 18-65 years who received the Ad26.COV2.S COVID-19 vaccine or a placebo.

This clone was counted many times. The V call is TRBV24-1, the J call TRBJ2-5; 7 nucleotides line up with TRBD1. The J segment lost 5 bases and the V segment lost 1 base, leaving 9 bases of the junction unmatched. This CDR3 comprises 16 residues. Germline CDR1 and CDR2: KGHDR and SFDVKD. The CDR3 nucleotides are TGTGCCACCAGTGATTTCCGAACAGGGGTTGGGGAGACCCAGTACTTC. It encodes CATSDFRTGVGETQYF.

The rearrangement joins TRBV10-3 to TRBJ1-2; weak D call: TRBD1 (5 bases). The CDR3 is made up of 16 amino acids. Germline loops: CDR1 ENHRY, CDR2 SYGVKD. With 0 bases removed from V and 0 bases from J, the gap between germline ends came to 11 bases. The DNA for the CDR3 is TGTGCCATCAGTGAGTCGACAGCACGAGCTAACTATGGCTACACCTTC. As protein: CAISESTARANYGYTF.

The CDR3 sequence: CASSPILHGREPNYGYTF. For the CDR3, the DNA is TGTGCCAGCAGCCCCATATTACATGGACGGGAACCTAACTATGGCTACACCTTC. The chain combines TRBV5-4 with TRBJ1-2; the D is unclear. This CDR3 spans 18 amino acids. Per the germline V gene, CDR1 is SGHNT and CDR2 is YYREEE (reference sequence). V dropped 4 bases and J dropped 0 bases, with 22 bases sitting between them.

The CDR3 reads CASSLGQGKKAFF. The CDR3 DNA is TGTGCCAGCAGCTTAGGACAGGGAAAAAAGGCTTTCTTT. The chain links TRBV7-8 to TRBJ1-1; TRBD1 agrees at 7 bases. The junction had 7 bases not matched to a gene; V was cut back by 1 base and J by 11 bases. Germline assignment: CDR1 SGHVS and CDR2 FQNEAQ. This CDR3 contains 13 residues.

The chain employs TRBV28 and TRBJ1-2, with a weak D call TRBD1 (6 bases). The CDR3 runs 14 residues. Trimming took off 3 bases at V and 1 base at J, with 9 bases between the two ends. Germline values: CDR1 MDHEN, CDR2 SYDVKM. CDR3 sequence: CASSLGAGNYGYTF. The DNA of the CDR3 is TGTGCCAGCAGTTTGGGGGCGGGTAACTATGGCTACACCTTC.

The chain employs TRBV30 and TRBJ1-1, with 7 nucleotides matching TRBD1. J lost 5 bases, V lost 8 bases, and 8 bases had no gene match. Germline V gene sequence: CDR1 GTSNPN, CDR2 SVGIG (reference sequence). The CDR3 has 12 residues. The DNA for the CDR3 is TGTGCCGGTGACAGGGTTGGGACTGAAGCTTTCTTT. As protein: CAGDRVGTEAFF.

This clone was recorded a few times. The chain couples TRBV4-1 to TRBJ1-6, with TRBD1 matching 7 bases. The CDR3 has 16 amino acids. With V trimmed by 0 bases and J by 7 bases, 6 bases remained unmatched. Germline V gene data show CDR1 as MGHRA and CDR2 as YSYEKL. CDR3 loop: CASSQDIGGANSPLHF. DNA of the CDR3: TGCGCCAGCAGCCAAGATATAGGGGGCGCGAATTCACCCCTCCACTTT.

CDR3 residues: CASSQIPSYSGNTIYF. The DNA for the CDR3 is TGCGCCAGCAGCCAGATACCATCTTACTCTGGAAACACCATATATTTT. This sequence joins TRBV4-1 and TRBJ1-3; D is unresolved. Germline CDR1 and CDR2: MGHRA and YSYEKL. The CDR3 has 16 residues. The ends were cut back, 3 bases at V and 0 bases at J, with 12 bases in the middle.